Following are 20 T cell receptor beta chains from one sample sequenced in a study of blood T cell repertoires in COVID-19. Produced via immunoSEQ multiplex PCR; TCRdb's table is partial and in-frame only. This table holds about 50,000 clones, 85% found once. Sequencing was carried out using peripheral blood. The receptors stem from a human donor in a cohort sampled during active COVID-19.

The chain carries TRBV9 and TRBJ1-1; 8 positions match TRBD1. CDR1 SGDLS and CDR2 YYNGEE come from the germline V gene. V lost 3 bases to trimming and J lost 4 bases; unmatched junction nucleotides: 8. CDR3 length: 15 residues. The CDR3, as DNA: TGTGCCAGCAGCGCGACGACAGGGGCAGGCACTGAAGCTTTCTTT. Residues: CASSATTGAGTEAFF.

This rearrangement joins TRBV5-5 to TRBJ1-4, with D perhaps matching TRBD1 (6 bases). V dropped 2 bases and J dropped 3 bases, with 11 bases sitting between them. CDR1 is SGHKS, CDR2 YYEKEE, per germline (reference sequence). The CDR3 has 15 amino acids. The DNA for the CDR3 is TGTGCCAGCAGCTTCCTCAGGGGTGCTAATGAAAAACTGTTTTTT. Translating gives CASSFLRGANEKLFF.

The rearrangement links TRBV11-2 to TRBJ2-1; 8 positions agree with TRBD2. The CDR3 sequence is 17 residues long. Germline V gives CDR1 SGHAT, CDR2 FQNNGV. V shed 0 bases and J 3 bases; nucleotides not matched to a gene: 7. Written as DNA, the CDR3 is TGTGCCAGCAGCTTAGAATACGGGAGGGCCCTCTACAATGAGCAGTTCTTC. This translates into CASSLEYGRALYNEQFF.

The genes are TRBV4-1 and TRBJ1-3, with 8 bases lining up with TRBD1. The V gene end was trimmed by 1 base and the J gene end by 6 bases; junction bases not matched to a gene: 2. The CDR3 runs 14 residues. CDR1 and CDR2 (germline): MGHRA, YSYEKL. The CDR3 nucleotides are TGCGCCAGCAGCCAAGGACAGGGGCCAAACACCATATATTTT. Protein product: CASSQGQGPNTIYF.

V usage is TRBV9 and J usage is TRBJ2-4; TRBD1 matches 7 bases. CDR3 length: 15 amino acids. Germline values: CDR1 SGDLS, CDR2 YYNGEE. J lost 6 bases, V lost 3 bases, and 9 bases had no gene match. The CDR3 region is CASSAYLGGGNIQYF. CDR3 in DNA: TGTGCCAGCAGCGCTTACCTAGGGGGCGGAAACATTCAGTACTTC.

This clone was seen a few times. This chain uses TRBV10-1 with TRBJ2-1; D is unclear. V was trimmed by 6 bases and J by 0 bases, leaving 15 bases between them. The CDR3 covers 16 residues. In germline, CDR1 is WNHNN, CDR2 SYGVQD (reference sequence). The CDR3 is CASSREALSSYNEQFF. CDR3 DNA: TGCGCCAGCAGCCGTGAGGCCCTCAGCTCCTACAATGAGCAGTTCTTC.

The chain employs TRBV6-1 and TRBJ2-2; no firm D call. The CDR3 is 13 residues long. Deletions cut 2 bases from V and 6 bases from J, with 7 bases between. CDR1 is MNHNS and CDR2 is SASEGT in the germline V gene. CDR3 sequence reads: CASSELTSGELFF. The DNA of the CDR3 is TGTGCCAGCAGTGAACTAACCTCCGGGGAGCTGTTTTTT.

The chain recombines TRBV28 with TRBJ2-3; TRBD1 matches 8 bases. CDR1 is MDHEN, CDR2 SYDVKM, per germline. V was clipped by 4 bases and J by 6 bases; unmatched bases: 9. The CDR3 length is 15 residues. The CDR3 bases are TGTGCCAGCAGTTCCCCGGACAGGGTGGCCGATACGCAGTATTTT. It is translated as CASSSPDRVADTQYF.

This clone came up once. The chain couples TRBV18 to TRBJ2-1; 10 nucleotides agree with TRBD2. CDR3 length: 15 amino acids. Germline trimming cut 4 bases from V and 0 bases from J; bases unmatched to any gene: 0. CDR1 and CDR2 (germline): KGHSH, LQKENI. The CDR3 here is CASSRTSGSYNEQFF. In DNA form, the CDR3 reads TGTGCCAGCTCACGGACTAGCGGCTCCTACAATGAGCAGTTCTTC.

The V call is TRBV5-5, the J call TRBJ1-4; 9 bases fit TRBD1. CDR1 and CDR2 (germline): SGHKS, YYEKEE (reference sequence). The CDR3 spans 14 residues. With 2 bases clipped from V and 8 bases from J, the junction kept 4 bases outside the gene matches. DNA of the CDR3: TGTGCCAGCAGCTTTGGGACAGGGAAAGAAAAACTGTTTTTT. As protein: CASSFGTGKEKLFF.

The V call is TRBV24-1, the J call TRBJ2-3; 14 nucleotides align to TRBD2. The junction had 9 bases not matched to a gene; V was cut back by 1 base and J by 4 bases. This CDR3 spans 19 amino acids. In germline, CDR1 is KGHDR, CDR2 SFDVKD. Here the CDR3 DNA reads TGTGCCACCAGTGATTTATTTAGGGGACTAGCGGGAGTCCCAGATACGCAGTATTTT. This encodes CATSDLFRGLAGVPDTQYF.

This clone appeared a single time. This chain connects TRBV28 to TRBJ2-1, with 8 bases that match TRBD2. Per germline, CDR1 MDHEN and CDR2 SYDVKM. This CDR3 has 16 amino acids. V was clipped by 4 bases and J by 3 bases; unmatched bases: 8. The CDR3 is CASSSATGTSYNEQFF. Written as DNA, the CDR3 is TGTGCCAGCAGTTCGGCGACCGGGACTAGCTACAATGAGCAGTTCTTC.

This sequence joins TRBV5-1 and TRBJ1-2; perhaps TRBD1 as D (6 bases). This CDR3 is built from 16 residues. The germline gives CDR1 SGHRS, CDR2 YFSETQ. V was pared by 2 bases and J by 7 bases, with 21 bases between. For the CDR3, the DNA is TGCGCCAGCAGCTTATTTACAGGGTCCCCGAGGGGTGGCTACACCTTC. Amino acid sequence: CASSLFTGSPRGGYTF. The full variable domain, rest sourced from reference TRBV5-1 and TRBJ1-2, is KAGVTQTPRYLIKTRGQQVTLSCSPISGHRSVSWYQQTPGQGLQFLFEYFSETQRNKGNFPGRFSGRQFSNSRSEMNVSTLELGDSALYLCASSLFTGSPRGGYTFGSGTRLTVV.

The V call is TRBV24-1, the J call TRBJ2-7; perhaps TRBD1 as D (6 bases). Germline lookup yields CDR1 KGHDR and CDR2 SFDVKD. This CDR3 has 15 amino acids. The V and J ends lost 3 bases and 5 bases respectively, with 16 bases between them. The CDR3 DNA follows: TGTGCCACCAGTGATCCGGGGACATCGGGGCACGAGCAGTACTTC. It is translated as CATSDPGTSGHEQYF.

DNA of the CDR3: TGTGCCAGCAGCGTAGAAGGCGGGATAGCGGGGAATGAGCAGTTCTTC. It is translated as CASSVEGGIAGNEQFF. This chain joins TRBV9 and TRBJ2-1; TRBD2 agrees at 8 bases. This CDR3 region has 16 residues. With 0 bases clipped from V and 7 bases from J, the junction kept 9 bases outside the gene matches. Germline V CDR1 and CDR2: SGDLS, YYNGEE.

This clone occurred once. The chain carries TRBV6-5 and TRBJ2-3; 8 nucleotides match TRBD2. The J segment lost 4 bases and the V segment lost 10 bases, leaving 10 bases of the junction unmatched. Germline values: CDR1 MNHEY, CDR2 SVGAGI. This CDR3 is 14 amino acids long. This chain's CDR3 is CATAPGGPPDTQYF. CDR3 in DNA: TGTGCCACTGCACCGGGAGGGCCCCCAGATACGCAGTATTTT.

The rearrangement uses TRBV9 and TRBJ1-2; 7 bases agree with TRBD1. The V segment lost 0 bases and the J segment 2 bases; nucleotides outside the gene matches: 4. Per the germline V gene, CDR1 is SGDLS and CDR2 is YYNGEE. The CDR3 is 15 amino acids. The DNA for the CDR3 is TGTGCCAGCAGCGTAGAACCACAGGGGAACTATGGCTACACCTTC. Translating it yields CASSVEPQGNYGYTF.

CDR3 sequence (DNA): TGTGCCAGCAGTGCAGCAGGGGGCTTGGCCAAAAACATTCAGTACTTC. Translation: CASSAAGGLAKNIQYF. This chain joins TRBV2 and TRBJ2-4; 8 bases line up with TRBD1. Germline CDR1 and CDR2: SNHLY and FYNNEI. The CDR3 length is 16 residues. V was pared by 4 bases and J by 1 base, with 6 bases of the junction left unmatched.

Remarks on this clone: At one of its ends the junction is not consistent with the germline gene, which may arise from a read error. The chain links TRBV7-7 to TRBJ2-2, with 8 bases fitting TRBD2. This CDR3 contains 15 residues. The germline V gene has CDR1 SSHAT and CDR2 FNYEAQ (reference sequence). CDR3 protein: CASSKAGEVNGELFF. As DNA, the CDR3 is TGTGCTAGCAGCAAAGCGGGAGAAGTCAACGGGGAGCTGTTTTTT.

V gene TRBV28 combines with J gene TRBJ1-4; D possibly corresponds to TRBD1 (6 bases). The V end lost 6 bases, the J end lost 5 bases, and 13 bases lay between the germline ends. The V gene's germline CDR1 is MDHEN and CDR2 SYDVKM. The CDR3 has 14 residues. The CDR3 spells CASSLQGPNEKLFF. CDR3 DNA: TGTGCCAGCAGCCTACAGGGCCCGAATGAAAAACTGTTTTTT.